The 17 T cell receptor beta chains reported below all come from one sample, sequenced in a study of blood T cell repertoires in COVID-19. Some clones are missing from TCRdb's copy, which holds only in-frame ones; the method was immunoSEQ multiplex PCR. The sample shows under 95,000 clones, around 87% of them seen only once. The specimen sequenced was peripheral blood. The receptor set was obtained from a woman at least 80 years old with acute or convalescent COVID-19.

J is TRBJ2-7 and V is TRBV7-2; TRBD2 might be the D (5 bases). V was pared by 4 bases and J by 7 bases, with 20 bases between. The CDR3 loop spans 15 amino acids. Germline CDR1 reads SGHTA; CDR2 reads FQGNSA. The CDR3 coding sequence is TGTGCCAGCAGCTCCAATAGCCCGGGATCAAAAGAGCAGTACTTC. It yields the protein CASSSNSPGSKEQYF.

The chain employs TRBV6-5 and TRBJ1-2; tentatively, D is TRBD1 (5 bases). Trimming left V 5 bases short and J 8 bases short, with 18 bases between. Germline V gives CDR1 MNHEY, CDR2 SVGAGI. This CDR3 region has 14 residues. The CDR3 protein is CASSPGGVARGYTF. The CDR3 DNA reads as TGTGCCAGCAGTCCTGGGGGGGTAGCCCGCGGCTACACCTTC.

In regard to this clone: Compared with germline, one end of the junction differs, possibly owing to a read error. The chain links TRBV11-2 to TRBJ1-3; maybe TRBD1 (5 bases). The CDR3 spans 14 residues. The V gene's germline CDR1 is SGHAT and CDR2 FQNNGV. Written as DNA, the CDR3 is TGTGCCAGCTCCACGTATGCCGGGACTCAAATGGGGCATTTT. This encodes CASSTYAGTQMGHF.

This chain connects TRBV5-1 to TRBJ2-4; TRBD2 might be the D (5 bases). The CDR3 contains 15 residues. With 0 bases removed from V and 4 bases from J, the gap between germline ends came to 11 bases. CDR1 is SGHRS and CDR2 is YFSETQ in the germline V gene. The CDR3 sequence is CASSLGYGEKNIQYF. The CDR3 bases are TGCGCCAGCAGCTTGGGCTACGGGGAAAAAAACATTCAGTACTTC.

The chain employs TRBV7-8 and TRBJ1-1; 8 bases are shared with TRBD1. The CDR3 totals 12 residues. CDR1 and CDR2 (germline): SGHVS, FQNEAQ. J was trimmed by 6 bases and V by 5 bases; bases with no gene match: 2. The CDR3 region is CASSQQGAEAFF. CDR3 DNA: TGTGCCAGCAGCCAACAGGGGGCTGAAGCTTTCTTT.

This chain uses TRBV19 with TRBJ1-1; 9 nucleotides agree with TRBD1. The V and J ends lost 6 bases and 6 bases, in that order; junction bases with no gene match: 8. Germline lookup yields CDR1 LNHDA and CDR2 SQIVND (reference sequence). The CDR3 covers 14 residues. The CDR3 DNA follows: TGTGCCAGTAGCCGGGACAGGGAGGGAGCTGAAGCTTTCTTT. Its protein product is CASSRDREGAEAFF.

In this sample, this clone turned up once. This sequence joins TRBV9 and TRBJ2-3; D might be TRBD2 (7 bases). The CDR3 consists of 16 residues. Germline V gives CDR1 SGDLS, CDR2 YYNGEE. Between the trimmed V and J ends, which lost 4 bases and 1 base, there was a span of 16 bases. DNA of the CDR3: TGTGCCAGCAGCCAACGGGGGCTAGCGGGCACAGATACGCAGTATTTT. Translation gives CASSQRGLAGTDTQYF. Filled out from reference TRBV9 and TRBJ2-3, the complete variable domain reads DSGVTQTPKHLITATGQRVTLRCSPRSGDLSVYWYQQSLDQGLQFLIQYYNGEERAKGNILERFSAQQFPDLHSELNLSSLELGDSALYFCASSQRGLAGTDTQYFGPGTRLTVL.

This clone was picked up one time. This sample also contains other DNA sequences that code for the same CDR3. CDR3 residues: CASSPRQGDLYGYTF. CDR3 nucleotide sequence: TGTGCCAGCTCACCACGGCAGGGGGATCTCTATGGCTACACCTTC. This chain uses TRBV18 with TRBJ1-2; TRBD1 matches at 7 bases. CDR3 length: 15 amino acids. Germline V gene sequence: CDR1 KGHSH, CDR2 LQKENI. The V gene end was trimmed by 1 base and the J gene end by 4 bases; junction bases not matched to a gene: 6.

This chain links TRBV27 with TRBJ1-1; D unresolved. Trimming left V 7 bases short and J 1 base short, with 13 bases between. Germline CDR1 is MNHEY and CDR2 is SMNVEV (reference sequence). The CDR3 loop spans 14 amino acids. CDR3 region: CASTWRTGNTEAFF. The DNA of the CDR3 is TGTGCCAGCACCTGGCGTACGGGGAACACTGAAGCTTTCTTT.

This chain uses TRBV4-1 with TRBJ1-6; D gene uncertain. The V gene's germline CDR1 is MGHRA and CDR2 YSYEKL. V lost 0 bases and J lost 14, with 14 bases in between. The CDR3 has 14 residues. As DNA, the CDR3 is TGCGCCAGCAGCCAAGATGGTGGGCCAAGGACCCTCCACTTT. Its translation is CASSQDGGPRTLHF.

The V gene is TRBV12-5, the J gene TRBJ2-3; 8 bases map to TRBD1. The CDR3 totals 16 residues. Looked up from germline, CDR1 is LGHNT and CDR2 is FRNRAP. The J segment lost 2 bases and the V segment lost 3 bases, leaving 7 bases of the junction unmatched. The DNA of the CDR3 is TGTGCTAGTGGTTTCGGGACAGGAGGTCCCACAGATACGCAGTATTTT. Its translation is CASGFGTGGPTDTQYF.

The chain links TRBV11-3 to TRBJ2-1; TRBD2 matches at 8 bases. Unmatched junction bases numbered 8, after V lost 4 bases and J lost 3 bases. The CDR3 is made up of 16 amino acids. Germline V gene sequence: CDR1 SGHNT, CDR2 YENEEA. The CDR3: CASSSPLSGSYNEQFF. DNA of the CDR3: TGTGCCAGCAGCTCTCCCCTAAGCGGGAGCTACAATGAGCAGTTCTTC.

V and J are TRBV3-1 (or the pseudogene TRBV3-2) and TRBJ2-1; possibly TRBD2 for D (7 bases). Trimming removed 2 bases at V and 4 bases at J, with 9 bases between. In germline, CDR1 is LGHDT, CDR2 YNNKEL (reference sequence). The CDR3 is made up of 14 amino acids. The DNA of the CDR3 is TGTGCCAGCAGCCAAAGGGGGGGGTACAATGAGCAGTTCTTC. It encodes CASSQRGGYNEQFF.

The chain carries TRBV19 and TRBJ2-4, with TRBD2 as a possible D gene (5 bases). Germline V gene data show CDR1 as LNHDA and CDR2 as SQIVND (reference sequence). The CDR3 has 13 amino acids. The V and J ends lost 5 bases and 8 bases respectively, with 13 bases between them. This CDR3 reads CASSLGVRDIQYF. In DNA, the CDR3 is TGTGCCAGTAGTCTCGGGGTACGAGACATTCAGTACTTC.

This clone was detected a few times. The chain joins TRBV6-5 to TRBJ2-5; TRBD2 aligns across 12 bases. J lost 5 bases, V lost 4 bases, and 8 bases had no gene match. CDR1 is MNHEY and CDR2 is SVGAGI in the germline V gene. The CDR3 consists of 16 residues. This CDR3 is CASSWETSGGGETQYF. In nucleotides, the CDR3 is TGTGCCAGCAGTTGGGAGACTAGCGGGGGAGGGGAGACCCAGTACTTC.

A word on this clone: Other DNA sequences in this specimen translate into the identical CDR3. The V and J genes are TRBV11-1 and TRBJ1-2; D possibly corresponds to TRBD1 (5 bases). The length of the CDR3 is 13 residues. The V end was cut by 8 bases, the J end by 3 bases, with 13 bases between. Germline CDR1 SGHAT, CDR2 FQDESV (reference sequence). CDR3 DNA: TGTGCCAGCTCCCCAGGACACGACTATGGCTACACCTTC. It translates to CASSPGHDYGYTF.

This chain connects TRBV19 to TRBJ2-1, with D maybe TRBD2 (6 bases). V was shortened by 5 bases and J by 9 bases, with 14 bases between the two germline ends. Germline CDR1 LNHDA, CDR2 SQIVND (reference sequence). The CDR3 runs 13 residues. This CDR3 reads CASSLSGVGEQFF. CDR3 coding DNA: TGTGCCAGTAGTCTTTCGGGAGTGGGTGAGCAGTTCTTC.